A selection of T cell receptor beta chains follows, all from one sample in a study of control samples from healthy donors and cancer patients. The repertoire was sequenced with immunoSEQ multiplex PCR; TCRdb's copy has only in-frame clones and lacks some. The table has about 69,000 clones, more than 75% seen once. The sequenced material came from PBMCs. These receptors were taken from a woman in her fifties or sixties with lung cancer. Both conserved end residues are part of each CDR3. D genes are given only for firm matches. Clone size is shown for a subset of rows, as once, few, many or a class of expanded clone.

clone size: -
D gene: -
J gene: TRBJ1-1
V gene: TRBV27
CDR3 protein: CASSRGVPNTEAFF
CDR3 DNA: TGTGCCAGCAGTCGAGGGGTCCCGAACACTGAAGCTTTCTTT

clone size: -
D gene: TRBD1
J gene: TRBJ1-1
V gene: TRBV7-9
CDR3 protein: CASSFRGTGERAEAFF
CDR3 DNA: TGTGCCAGCAGCTTCCGGGGGACAGGGGAAAGGGCTGAAGCTTTCTTT

clone size: -
D gene: -
J gene: TRBJ1-2
V gene: TRBV29-1
CDR3 protein: CSVVFATWKTNYGYTF
CDR3 DNA: TGCAGCGTTGTTTTCGCTACGTGGAAGACTAACTATGGCTACACCTTC

clone size: once
D gene: TRBD1
J gene: TRBJ1-5
V gene: TRBV28
CDR3 protein: CASSRAWTGIGNQPQHF
CDR3 DNA: TGTGCCAGCAGCCGAGCTTGGACAGGGATCGGCAATCAGCCCCAGCATTTT

clone size: -
D gene: TRBD2
J gene: TRBJ2-1
V gene: TRBV11-2
CDR3 protein: CASSSGGPNEQFF
CDR3 DNA: TGTGCCAGCAGTTCGGGGGGGCCCAATGAGCAGTTCTTC

clone size: -
D gene: -
J gene: TRBJ1-1
V gene: TRBV12-3/TRBV12-4
CDR3 protein: CASSLGTNTEAFF
CDR3 DNA: TGTGCCAGCAGTTTAGGCACGAACACTGAAGCTTTCTTT

clone size: -
D gene: -
J gene: TRBJ2-1
V gene: TRBV4-3
CDR3 protein: CASSHAGSIQSEQFF
CDR3 DNA: TGCGCCAGCAGCCACGCCGGATCAATCCAAAGTGAGCAGTTCTTC

clone size: -
D gene: TRBD1
J gene: TRBJ1-3
V gene: TRBV9
CDR3 protein: CASSVYDRGHVNTIYF
CDR3 DNA: TGTGCCAGCAGCGTATACGACAGGGGGCACGTAAACACCATATATTTT

clone size: -
D gene: TRBD2
J gene: TRBJ2-1
V gene: TRBV6-4
CDR3 protein: CASSSRAGNEQFF
CDR3 DNA: TGTGCCAGCAGTTCAAGAGCGGGGAATGAGCAGTTCTTC

clone size: -
D gene: TRBD1
J gene: TRBJ1-1
V gene: TRBV7-9
CDR3 protein: CASSLAQGVGTLF
CDR3 DNA: TGTGCCAGCAGCTTAGCCCAGGGGGTCGGTACTCTCTTT

clone size: -
D gene: TRBD1
J gene: TRBJ1-1
V gene: TRBV11-2
CDR3 protein: CASSFRTGVMNTEAFF
CDR3 DNA: TGTGCCAGCAGCTTCCGGACAGGGGTTATGAACACTGAAGCTTTCTTT

clone size: -
D gene: -
J gene: TRBJ2-1
V gene: TRBV28
CDR3 protein: CASRRDRGIAGGDEQFF
CDR3 DNA: TGTGCCAGCAGGCGGGACAGGGGAATAGCGGGGGGTGATGAGCAGTTCTTC

clone size: -
D gene: -
J gene: TRBJ1-2
V gene: TRBV7-2
CDR3 protein: CASTASYGYTF
CDR3 DNA: TGTGCCAGCACTGCATCGTATGGCTACACCTTC

clone size: -
D gene: TRBD1
J gene: TRBJ2-7
V gene: TRBV19
CDR3 protein: CASSFTGQGAYEQYF
CDR3 DNA: TGTGCCAGTAGTTTCACGGGACAGGGAGCCTACGAGCAGTACTTC

clone size: -
D gene: TRBD1
J gene: TRBJ1-6
V gene: TRBV5-6
CDR3 protein: CASRRGQYGSPLHF
CDR3 DNA: TGTGCCAGCAGGAGGGGGCAGTACGGATCACCCCTCCACTTT

clone size: -
D gene: TRBD1
J gene: TRBJ2-3
V gene: TRBV30
CDR3 protein: CAWIGDRATDTQYF
CDR3 DNA: TGTGCCTGGATAGGAGACAGGGCCACAGATACGCAGTATTTT

clone size: -
D gene: -
J gene: TRBJ2-7
V gene: TRBV10-3
CDR3 protein: CAISESDEQYF
CDR3 DNA: TGTGCCATCAGTGAGTCGGACGAGCAGTACTTC

clone size: medium-sized
D gene: TRBD1
J gene: TRBJ2-7
V gene: TRBV5-6
CDR3 protein: CASSYGDRYSYEQYF
CDR3 DNA: TGTGCCAGCAGTTATGGGGACAGGTACTCCTACGAGCAGTACTTC

clone size: -
D gene: -
J gene: TRBJ1-1
V gene: TRBV7-2
CDR3 protein: CASRLDRNTEAFF
CDR3 DNA: TGTGCCAGCAGACTTGACCGGAACACTGAAGCTTTCTTT